This TCR beta chain originates from a study of blood T cells in healthy people across ages. They isolated at least 6 million PBMCs from each sample. Total RNA, at least 5.5 micrograms per sample, was extracted from PBMCs. Points from the study as a whole: Fewer expanded clones and more diversity marked long-lived versus aged donors.

This clonotype was observed at least ten times. Its antigen remains unidentified. Alongside a J-beta primer mix, a sample-barcoded 5' primer served in a second PCR lasting about 7 to 12 cycles. Tags on each cDNA molecule came from a template-switch adaptor with 12 random nucleotides. Each CDR3 protein is one row after TCRdb ran MiXCR on the 5' RACE reads. The sample contains about a million distinct CDR3 sequences, about 53% of which appear only once. Germline V lookup: CDR1 SGHDN, CDR2 FVKESK. The CDR3 has 19 amino acids. With V trimmed by 4 bases and J by 2 bases, 12 bases remained unmatched. Sequenced input: blood. This chain links TRBV14 with TRBJ2-7, with 15 bases that match TRBD2. The source of this sequence is a woman aged 55-75 years in good health. The CDR3, as DNA: TGTGCCAGCAGCCCATTGGGGGGACTAGCGGGAGGTCCCCCCTACGAGCAGTACTTC. This sequence encodes CASSPLGGLAGGPPYEQYF.